This TCR beta chain was found in a study of blood T cell repertoires in COVID-19. Trimming took 8 bases from V and 4 from J, leaving 9 bases between them. This CDR3 has 12 residues. Germline-derived CDR1 and CDR2 are SNHLY and FYNNEI. Per the original data handling: Researchers report that nucleated cell counts were estimated from reference gene primer amplification. Some clones are missing from TCRdb's copy, which holds only in-frame ones; the method was immunoSEQ multiplex PCR. V, J and clone size were drawn from that table, and D and trimming were deduced from the DNA. The sample has 90,000 to 120,000 clones, around 89% seen once; the top ten hold roughly 6.6%.

The chain has TRBV2 and TRBJ1-3; D gene uncertain. This TCR came from a middle-aged man with active or convalescent COVID-19. Sample: peripheral blood. CDR3 in amino acids: CASPDGGNTIYF. CDR3 in DNA: TGTGCCAGCCCCGACGGGGGAAACACCATATATTTT.